Following are 15 T cell receptor beta chains from one sample sequenced in a study of response to subunit inactivated influenza vaccine. TCRdb re-called the RT-PCR reads with MiXCR, one entry per CDR3 protein. The table lists hundreds of thousands of distinct CDR3 sequences, approximately 10% of them singletons. The sample also formed part of further work on T cells expressing NK-cell markers. From that report: In generating TCR beta cDNA, 5'RACE template switching with UMIs was used.

Source: PBMCs from blood, taken on the day of vaccination. The receptors originated from a man aged 45 to 65 who received an inactivated influenza vaccine.

This clonotype showed up just a few times. The chain employs TRBV11-2 and TRBJ1-1; tentatively, D is TRBD1 (6 bases). The CDR3 is made up of 15 amino acids. Trimming removed 1 base at V and 4 bases at J, with 13 bases between. The germline CDR1 and CDR2 sequences are SGHAT and FQNNGV. CDR3 region: CASSLVAGQTTEAFF. The CDR3 coding sequence is TGTGCCAGCAGCTTAGTGGCAGGACAGACCACTGAAGCTTTCTTT.

The chain has TRBV4-2 and TRBJ2-7; D uncertain. Trimming shortened V by 0 bases and J by 0 bases, and 12 bases separated the two germline ends. This CDR3 spans 16 amino acids. Germline CDR1 and CDR2: LGHNA and YNFKEQ. CDR3 loop: CASSQDGVGFSYEQYF. CDR3 in DNA: TGTGCCAGCAGCCAAGATGGGGTAGGTTTCTCCTACGAGCAGTACTTC.

This rearrangement joins TRBV11-2 to TRBJ2-6; the D call may be TRBD1 or TRBD2 (5 bases each). V was trimmed by 4 bases and J by 0 bases, leaving 16 bases between them. CDR1 and CDR2 (germline): SGHAT, FQNNGV. This CDR3 region has 18 residues. CDR3 protein: CASSSLRGVISGANVLTF. The DNA of the CDR3 is TGTGCCAGCAGCTCCCTTCGAGGGGTAATCTCTGGGGCCAACGTCCTGACTTTC.

The chain carries TRBV28 and TRBJ2-1; D is possibly TRBD1 (6 bases). This CDR3 region has 19 residues. Trimming took 5 bases from V and 1 from J, leaving 24 bases between them. Per germline, CDR1 MDHEN and CDR2 SYDVKM. The CDR3 region is CASSPPGMDRRNSYNEQFF. The CDR3 nucleotides are TGTGCCAGCAGTCCCCCAGGGATGGACAGAAGAAATTCCTACAATGAGCAGTTCTTC.

The chain uses TRBV2 and TRBJ1-5; 7 bases fit TRBD1. From germline, CDR1 is SNHLY and CDR2 FYNNEI. V lost 6 bases, J lost 9 bases, and 17 bases stayed unmatched. The CDR3 sequence is 16 residues long. The DNA of the CDR3 is TGTGCCAGCAGCTTAAAGACAGGGAGGGCTGGGGGGCCCCAGCATTTT. It translates to CASSLKTGRAGGPQHF.

This clonotype was counted many times. One end of the junction is discordant with germline, which a read error may explain. The rearrangement uses TRBV20-1 and TRBJ1-2; maybe TRBD1 (5 bases). CDR3 length equals 12 residues. Per the germline V gene, CDR1 is DFQATT and CDR2 is SNEGSKA (reference sequence). The CDR3 DNA reads as TGCAGTGCTGGACTCGGGGCCGCCAGGGTTTACTTC. Translation gives CSAGLGAARVYF.

This clonotype was picked up a small number of times. The rearrangement joins TRBV5-1 to TRBJ2-7; D possibly corresponds to TRBD2 (5 bases). The germline gives CDR1 SGHRS, CDR2 YFSETQ. The V and J ends lost 7 bases and 6 bases respectively, with 17 bases between them. The CDR3 covers 13 residues. CDR3: CASGQEDFTEQYF. For the CDR3, the DNA is TGCGCCAGCGGGCAGGAGGACTTTACCGAGCAGTACTTC.

The gene calls are TRBV7-2 and TRBJ2-2; 7 bases fit TRBD2. The length of the CDR3 is 17 residues. Trimming cost V 1 base and J 4 bases; bases outside gene matches: 9. The germline V gene encodes CDR1 SGHTA and CDR2 FQGNSA. The CDR3: CASSLVKLALSTGELFF. In DNA, the CDR3 is TGTGCCAGCAGCTTAGTGAAACTAGCGCTAAGCACCGGGGAGCTGTTTTTT.

This clonotype has only a few counts. The chain combines TRBV24-1 with TRBJ2-2, with 7 bases matching TRBD1. J was trimmed by 4 bases and V by 1 base; bases with no gene match: 2. Germline V lookup: CDR1 KGHDR, CDR2 SFDVKD. CDR3 length: 15 amino acids. CDR3 bases: TGTGCCACCAGTGATTTCAGACAGGGCACCGGGGAGCTGTTTTTT. It encodes CATSDFRQGTGELFF.

At least ten counts were recorded for this clonotype. The V call is TRBV7-2, the J call TRBJ2-7, with D perhaps TRBD1 or TRBD2 (5 bases each). CDR1 and CDR2 (germline): SGHTA, FQGNSA. The CDR3 has 14 residues. The V gene lost 1 base and the J gene lost 4 bases, with 11 bases spanning the gap. The CDR3 nucleotides are TGTGCCAGCAGCTTAGTTGGGGGACCATACGAGCAGTACTTC. Protein: CASSLVGGPYEQYF.

In this sample, this clonotype turned up a few times. The chain combines TRBV5-1 with TRBJ2-7, with 12 bases that match TRBD1. CDR3 length: 15 amino acids. The germline CDR1 and CDR2 sequences are SGHRS and YFSETQ. The J segment lost 5 bases and the V segment lost 2 bases, leaving 5 bases of the junction unmatched. CDR3 in DNA: TGCGCCAGCAGCTTCCGGGACAGGGGGCTCGACGAGCAGTACTTC. It translates to CASSFRDRGLDEQYF. Combining the CDR3 with reference TRBV5-1 and TRBJ2-7 gives the whole variable domain KAGVTQTPRYLIKTRGQQVTLSCSPISGHRSVSWYQQTPGQGLQFLFEYFSETQRNKGNFPGRFSGRQFSNSRSEMNVSTLELGDSALYLCASSFRDRGLDEQYFGPGTRLTVT.

The chain is built from TRBV10-3 and TRBJ2-5; D possibly matches TRBD1 or TRBD2 (6 bases each). Looked up from germline, CDR1 is ENHRY and CDR2 is SYGVKD. V was cut by 9 bases and J by 4 bases, with 15 bases left in between. The CDR3 covers 13 residues. The CDR3 protein is CAMGPQGGETQYF. The CDR3 coding sequence is TGTGCCATGGGGCCACAGGGAGGAGAGACCCAGTACTTC.

The rearrangement links TRBV10-3 to TRBJ2-1, with D unclear. In germline, CDR1 is ENHRY, CDR2 SYGVKD. The CDR3 length is 13 residues. The V gene lost 0 bases and the J gene lost 8 bases, with 8 bases spanning the gap. The CDR3 region has the DNA TGTGCCATCAGTGAGTCGAACCCCGATGAGCAGTTCTTC. Its translation: CAISESNPDEQFF.

This clonotype was counted only a few times. The J gene is TRBJ2-1, the V gene TRBV6-1; D gene uncertain. There are 10 residues in the CDR3. Germline assignment: CDR1 MNHNS and CDR2 SASEGT. Trimming shortened V by 7 bases and J by 12 bases, and 10 bases separated the two germline ends. CDR3 bases: TGTGCCAGCACCCACGGGTCGCAGTTCTTC. Its translation: CASTHGSQFF.

This clonotype was counted only a few times. The genes are TRBV20-1 and TRBJ2-7; D remains unclear. With 0 bases removed from V and 5 bases from J, the gap between germline ends came to 11 bases. From germline, CDR1 is DFQATT and CDR2 SNEGSKA (reference sequence). The CDR3 has 13 residues. Written as DNA, the CDR3 is TGCAGTGCTAGAGATCTGAGGTACCACGAGCAGTACTTC. Encoded protein: CSARDLRYHEQYF.